The 26 T cell receptor beta chains presented below share a single source sample, sequenced in a study of CD8+CD57+ T cells in acquired aplastic anemia. The template used for profiling TCR beta VDJ and CDR3 was genomic DNA. MiXCR was run by TCRdb on the reads, yielding one entry per CDR3 protein. The repertoire includes some 180,000 distinct CDR3 sequences, around 50% of them detected once, and 10% to 15% sits in the top ten. All patients picked for sequencing had shown, by flow cytometry, an expansion of CD8+CD57+ cells. The material sequenced was sorted CD4+, CD8+, or CD8+CD57+ T cells (not recorded which) from PBMCs. The receptor source for this set is a human donor with aplastic anemia.

This clonotype rates as medium-sized (0.01 to 0.1%). The gene calls are TRBV19 and TRBJ1-2, with 9 bases matching TRBD1. Germline assignment: CDR1 LNHDA and CDR2 SQIVND (reference sequence). The CDR3 length is 13 residues. Trimming at V came to 5 bases and at J to 7 bases, leaving 5 bases not matched to a gene. CDR3 residues: CASSGTGLGGYTF. CDR3 nucleotide sequence: TGTGCCAGTAGTGGGACAGGGCTGGGTGGCTACACCTTC.

The chain has TRBV15 and TRBJ2-2; a weak D match, TRBD1 (5 bases). The CDR3 consists of 15 residues. With 8 bases removed from V and 4 bases from J, the gap between germline ends came to 17 bases. Germline V gene sequence: CDR1 LNHNV, CDR2 YYDKDF (reference sequence). CDR3 sequence: CATGTGALSTGELFF. DNA for the CDR3: TGTGCCACCGGTACTGGGGCGCTTAGCACCGGGGAGCTGTTTTTT.

The chain uses TRBV7-8 and TRBJ2-7; possible D gene TRBD1, 6 bases. The CDR3 consists of 13 residues. Per germline, CDR1 SGHVS and CDR2 FQNEAQ. V lost 2 bases and J 6 bases, leaving 11 bases between the germline ends. The DNA of the CDR3 is TGTGCCAGCAGCTTACCGGCAGGGGTCGAGCAGTACTTC. Its translation: CASSLPAGVEQYF.

This clonotype came up a few times. The chain combines TRBV24-1 with TRBJ1-1; TRBD1 agrees at 7 bases. The trim removed 8 bases at V and 3 bases at J, leaving 5 bases unmatched. Looked up from germline, CDR1 is KGHDR and CDR2 is SFDVKD. The CDR3 is 13 residues long. The DNA of the CDR3 is TGTGCCACCAAGCAGGGGGGCGACACTGAAGCTTTCTTT. Its protein product is CATKQGGDTEAFF.

This chain links TRBV29-1 with TRBJ1-1; no reliable D call. The CDR3 length is 13 residues. Looked up from germline, CDR1 is SQVTM and CDR2 is ANQGSEA. V lost 4 bases and J lost 0, with 9 bases in between. CDR3 sequence: CSVGVGLNTEAFF. For the CDR3, the DNA is TGCAGCGTTGGAGTCGGATTGAACACTGAAGCTTTCTTT.

Ten or more counts support this clonotype. This rearrangement joins TRBV10-3 to TRBJ1-1; no definite D call. The CDR3 runs 13 residues. V was trimmed by 6 bases and J by 1 base, leaving 9 bases between them. Per the germline V gene, CDR1 is ENHRY and CDR2 is SYGVKD. The CDR3 DNA is TGTGCCATCAGGGAGGCACAGAACACTGAAGCTTTCTTT. Translated, it gives CAIREAQNTEAFF.

This clonotype appeared a few times. V gene TRBV2 combines with J gene TRBJ2-7, with D possibly being TRBD1 or TRBD2 (6 bases each). With 5 bases removed from V and 7 bases from J, the gap between germline ends came to 21 bases. CDR1 SNHLY and CDR2 FYNNEI come from the germline V gene. The CDR3 totals 15 residues. CDR3 sequence: CASSYAGPRGGEQYF. For the CDR3, the DNA is TGTGCCAGCAGTTACGCGGGACCGCGAGGGGGAGAGCAGTACTTC. Using reference TRBV2 and TRBJ2-7 for the parts outside the CDR3, the full variable domain is EPEVTQTPSHQVTQMGQEVILRCVPISNHLYFYWYRQILGQKVEFLVSFYNNEISEKSEIFDDQFSVERPDGSNFTLKIRSTKLEDSAMYFCASSYAGPRGGEQYFGPGTRLTVT.

J is TRBJ2-5 and V is TRBV9, with TRBD2 matching 13 bases. Germline CDR1 reads SGDLS; CDR2 reads YYNGEE. The CDR3 is made up of 18 amino acids. The ends lost 6 bases at V and 4 bases at J; junction bases unmatched: 15. CDR3 sequence: CASTSGLAGPRGLETQYF. CDR3 coding DNA: TGTGCCAGCACCTCGGGACTAGCGGGGCCTAGAGGTCTAGAGACCCAGTACTTC.

This clonotype was detected many times. This chain links TRBV7-2 with TRBJ1-5; 8 positions agree with TRBD1. Germline values: CDR1 SGHTA, CDR2 FQGNSA. V was clipped by 5 bases and J by 7 bases; unmatched bases: 10. The CDR3 is 15 amino acids. The CDR3 DNA reads as TGTGCCAGCAGCAGCAGGACAGGGCAGGGCCAGCCCCAGCATTTT. It codes for CASSSRTGQGQPQHF.

The V call is TRBV25-1, the J call TRBJ2-1; 10 nucleotides agree with TRBD2. Trimming cost V 3 bases and J 2 bases; bases outside gene matches: 7. Looked up from germline, CDR1 is MGHDK and CDR2 is SYGVNS. The CDR3 loop spans 17 amino acids. The CDR3 region is CASSDPGLAQTYNEQFF. Written as DNA, the CDR3 is TGTGCCAGCAGTGATCCGGGACTAGCGCAAACCTACAATGAGCAGTTCTTC.

About this clonotype: In this CDR3 the conserved last residue, phenylalanine or tryptophan, is missing, so a read error is likely. The V and J genes are TRBV10-3 and TRBJ2-5; 10 bases match TRBD1. Trimming cost V 10 bases and J 6 bases; bases outside gene matches: 8. In germline, CDR1 is ENHRY, CDR2 SYGVKD. The length of the CDR3 is 13 residues. CDR3 nucleotide sequence: TGTGCCACTACCCGGGACAGGGGAAAGACCCAGTACTCC. It codes for CATTRDRGKTQYS.

This clonotype was seen repeatedly, ten times or more. V is TRBV19 and J is TRBJ2-3; 11 nucleotides agree with TRBD1. The CDR3 is 16 amino acids. V shed 5 bases and J 2 bases; nucleotides not matched to a gene: 6. Germline CDR1 and CDR2: LNHDA and SQIVND (reference sequence). CDR3: CASSATDRGHTDTQYF. The CDR3 region has the DNA TGTGCCAGTAGTGCGACGGACAGGGGGCACACAGATACGCAGTATTTT.

This clonotype was seen only a few times. The CDR3 sequence is CASSFNAGIGLSGANVLTF. In DNA form, the CDR3 reads TGTGCCAGCAGCTTTAACGCCGGGATAGGGCTCTCTGGGGCCAACGTCCTGACTTTC. This chain joins TRBV5-6 and TRBJ2-6; tentatively, D is TRBD2 (5 bases). This CDR3 comprises 19 residues. Germline loops: CDR1 SGHDT, CDR2 YYEEEE. The V gene lost 2 bases and the J gene lost 0 bases, with 18 bases spanning the gap.

The rearrangement joins TRBV24-1 to TRBJ2-3, with TRBD2 matching over 7 bases. This CDR3 region has 14 residues. Trimming cost V 9 bases and J 5 bases; bases outside gene matches: 10. Germline V gene lookup returns CDR1 KGHDR and CDR2 SFDVKD. The CDR3 DNA is TGTGCCACCTCGAGTCGGGGGGTAGAAGATACGCAGTATTTT. It specifies CATSSRGVEDTQYF.

This clonotype was seen a handful of times. The rearrangement links TRBV2 to TRBJ1-1; possibly TRBD1 for D (5 bases). V lost 4 bases, J lost 1 base, and 13 bases lay in between. Looked up from germline, CDR1 is SNHLY and CDR2 is FYNNEI. The CDR3 consists of 15 residues. The CDR3 nucleotides read TGTGCCAGCAGTGGACTAGCGGGGCCGAACACTGAAGCTTTCTTT. Its translation is CASSGLAGPNTEAFF.

The gene calls are TRBV10-2 and TRBJ2-2, with TRBD1 identical over 9 bases. CDR1 WSHSY and CDR2 SAAADI come from the germline V gene. V was pared by 5 bases and J by 7 bases, with 11 bases of the junction left unmatched. The length of the CDR3 is 16 residues. The CDR3, as DNA: TGCGCCAGCAGTCCTTATCCGGGACAGGGCCACGGGGAGCTGTTTTTT. Protein sequence: CASSPYPGQGHGELFF.

About this clonotype itself: This may be a read error, as it is one base from a much larger clone. The V and J genes are TRBV6-2 or TRBV6-3 and TRBJ2-7; 8 bases map to TRBD2. Losses at the gene ends were 6 bases for V and 2 bases for J; bases not matched to a gene: 15. The CDR3 length is 17 residues. The germline V gene has CDR1 MNHEY and CDR2 SVGEGT. CDR3 DNA sequence: TGTGCCAGCAGCCTGAACGGGGGGGGACCGAACCCCTACGAGCAGTACTTC. Residues: CASSLNGGGPNPYEQYF.

V and J are TRBV7-3 and TRBJ1-6; D is ambiguous. V lost 2 bases and J lost 9, with 17 bases in between. CDR1 and CDR2 (germline): SGHTA, FQGTGA. This CDR3 spans 16 amino acids. CDR3 DNA: TGTGCCAGCAGCTTAGCCCGGTTCAGCATCGGTTCACCCCTCCACTTT. It is translated as CASSLARFSIGSPLHF.

V is TRBV7-3 and J is TRBJ1-1, with 7 bases that match TRBD1. Unmatched junction bases numbered 8, after V lost 4 bases and J lost 0 bases. Germline CDR1 is SGHTA and CDR2 is FQGTGA. This CDR3 is 16 amino acids long. The CDR3 region has the DNA TGTGCCAGCAGCTCAGACGGGACAGCCATGAACACTGAAGCTTTCTTT. This gives the protein CASSSDGTAMNTEAFF.

In this sample, this clonotype turned up many times. The genes are TRBV6-4 and TRBJ1-4, with 11 positions matching TRBD1. Trimming removed 2 bases from V and 1 base from J; junction bases left unmatched: 6. The length of the CDR3 is 18 residues. The germline gives CDR1 MRHNA, CDR2 SNTAGT. The DNA for the CDR3 is TGTGCCAGCAGTGACGGCCGGGACAGGGGGGTAACTAATGAAAAACTGTTTTTT. Its protein is CASSDGRDRGVTNEKLFF.

This chain links TRBV18 with TRBJ2-7; TRBD1 or TRBD2 may be the D gene (5 bases each). The CDR3 consists of 13 residues. V was pared by 2 bases and J by 6 bases, with 11 bases between. CDR1 KGHSH and CDR2 LQKENI come from the germline V gene. For the CDR3, the DNA is TGTGCCAGCTCACCAACTGGGGGATCCGAGCAGTACTTC. Translated, it gives CASSPTGGSEQYF.

The chain uses TRBV10-2 and TRBJ1-1; the D gene is possibly TRBD1 (5 bases). Germline loops: CDR1 WSHSY, CDR2 SAAADI. The CDR3 runs to 15 residues. Deletions cut 2 bases from V and 4 bases from J, with 14 bases between. DNA of the CDR3: TGCGCCAGCAGTGAGCGGGGCAGGTTGGGCACTGAAGCTTTCTTT. It yields the protein CASSERGRLGTEAFF.

The chain is built from TRBV2 and TRBJ1-4; a weak D match, TRBD1 (5 bases). Germline V gene lookup returns CDR1 SNHLY and CDR2 FYNNEI. The CDR3 contains 14 residues. Trimming left V 10 bases short and J 7 bases short, with 19 bases between. Here the CDR3 reads CATSFGALTEKLFF. CDR3 nucleotide sequence: TGTGCCACCTCATTCGGGGCGCTTACTGAAAAACTGTTTTTT.

The chain is built from TRBV27 and TRBJ1-5, with D possibly matching TRBD1 (5 bases). The length of the CDR3 is 15 residues. V lost 0 bases and J 7 bases, leaving 13 bases between the germline ends. The V gene's germline CDR1 is MNHEY and CDR2 SMNVEV (reference sequence). CDR3 bases: TGTGCCAGCAGTTTATCATGGGGACCTGGACAGCCCCAGCATTTT. It translates to CASSLSWGPGQPQHF.

This clonotype was counted many times. The gene calls are TRBV7-9 and TRBJ2-7, with 9 bases that match TRBD1. V dropped 2 bases and J dropped 5; count of bases not matched to a gene: 4. Germline loops: CDR1 SEHNR, CDR2 FQNEAQ (reference sequence). This CDR3 is 14 amino acids long. The chain's CDR3 is CASSLRDRVHEQYF. CDR3 DNA sequence: TGTGCCAGCAGCTTACGGGACAGGGTTCACGAGCAGTACTTC.

V and J are TRBV24-1 and TRBJ2-2, with D unclear. Germline lookup yields CDR1 KGHDR and CDR2 SFDVKD. V lost 4 bases to trimming and J lost 7 bases, with 9 bases between them. This CDR3 has 13 residues. The CDR3 nucleotides are TGTGCCACCAGTGACCGATTGGTCGGGGAGCTGTTTTTT. It is translated as CATSDRLVGELFF.